These 14 T cell receptor beta chains were all obtained from the same sample, sequenced in a study of memory CD4+ T cells and cytomegalovirus serostatus. Single viable CD3+CD4+CD8-CD45RO+ cells were sorted as the memory CD4+ T cells. Assay: immunoSEQ multiplex PCR; the TCRdb copy retains only in-frame clones and omits some. The data contain around 60,000 clones, 82% of them singletons. The sample was memory CD4+ T cells from blood. These receptors were obtained from an adult in good health and CMV-seronegative. Some clones in this sample may be carry-over from other donors' samples.

The chain has TRBV28 and TRBJ2-3, with 14 bases aligning to TRBD2. Unmatched junction bases numbered 5, after V lost 6 bases and J lost 3 bases. Germline V gene data show CDR1 as MDHEN and CDR2 as SYDVKM. The CDR3 loop spans 16 amino acids. The CDR3 nucleotides read TGTGCCAGCAGGGGACTAGCGGGAGTAGGAACAGATACGCAGTATTTT. It is translated as CASRGLAGVGTDTQYF.

The genes are TRBV28 and TRBJ2-7; D might be TRBD2 (6 bases). The V end was cut by 6 bases, the J end by 1 base, with 16 bases between. This CDR3 comprises 15 residues. Germline loops: CDR1 MDHEN, CDR2 SYDVKM. In nucleotides, the CDR3 is TGTGCCAGCAGCTCCGGGGGAGATTTTTCCTACGAGCAGTACTTC. It specifies CASSSGGDFSYEQYF.

This chain joins TRBV9 and TRBJ2-3, with 13 bases identical to TRBD2. The V and J ends lost 3 bases and 5 bases, in that order; junction bases with no gene match: 6. This CDR3 comprises 16 residues. The germline CDR1 and CDR2 sequences are SGDLS and YYNGEE. CDR3 sequence: CASSAGLAGSGDTQYF. The CDR3 nucleotides are TGTGCCAGCAGCGCGGGACTAGCGGGGTCGGGAGATACGCAGTATTTT.

This rearrangement joins TRBV13 to TRBJ2-6, with unresolved D. The CDR3 is 16 residues long. Germline assignment: CDR1 PRHDT and CDR2 FYEKMQ (reference sequence). V was clipped by 6 bases and J by 0 bases, with 12 bases between them. DNA of the CDR3: TGTGCCAGCAGACCGCCCCAAGACTCTGGGGCCAACGTCCTGACTTTC. This gives the protein CASRPPQDSGANVLTF.

This rearrangement joins TRBV7-2 to TRBJ2-1, with D maybe TRBD1 (6 bases). The V gene lost 1 base and the J gene lost 4 bases, with 11 bases spanning the gap. The CDR3 has 15 residues. Germline loops: CDR1 SGHTA, CDR2 FQGNSA. CDR3: CASSLVGQGYNEQFF. CDR3 in DNA: TGTGCCAGCAGCTTAGTCGGGCAGGGGTACAATGAGCAGTTCTTC.

This clone was detected only a few times. Here the CDR3 reads CASSVTGTRGYTF. CDR3 DNA sequence: TGTGCCAGCAGTGTGACAGGGACTCGTGGCTACACCTTC. The chain employs TRBV28 and TRBJ1-2, with TRBD1 identical over 7 bases. This CDR3 spans 13 amino acids. V was clipped by 5 bases and J by 7 bases; unmatched bases: 7. Germline loops: CDR1 MDHEN, CDR2 SYDVKM.

The chain joins TRBV19 to TRBJ2-3, with TRBD1 matching 8 bases. Germline CDR1 LNHDA, CDR2 SQIVND (reference sequence). The CDR3 runs to 15 residues. V was pared by 6 bases and J by 7 bases, with 12 bases of the junction left unmatched. The CDR3 spells CASSPDRVSQNTQYF. The CDR3 nucleotides read TGTGCCAGTAGCCCGGACAGGGTCTCCCAAAATACGCAGTATTTT.

The genes are TRBV29-1 and TRBJ2-7; a possible D gene is TRBD2 (5 bases). Germline CDR1 is SQVTM and CDR2 is ANQGSEA. This CDR3 region has 12 residues. The V gene lost 3 bases and the J gene lost 5 bases, with 11 bases spanning the gap. The chain's CDR3 is CSVDGYGNEQYF. In DNA, the CDR3 is TGCAGCGTTGATGGTTACGGGAACGAGCAGTACTTC.

The chain joins TRBV6-5 to TRBJ1-1; D gene unclear. Trimming shortened V by 5 bases and J by 4 bases, and 14 bases separated the two germline ends. The CDR3 totals 14 residues. CDR1 is MNHEY, CDR2 SVGAGI, per germline. CDR3 DNA sequence: TGTGCCAGCAGTCCTAAAGGGAGGCGCACTGAAGCTTTCTTT. Translated: CASSPKGRRTEAFF.

This clone was detected a few times. CDR3 bases: TGTGCCAGCAGCTTGCGGCGGGAGGGCCGTAACGAGCAGTACTTC. Amino acids: CASSLRREGRNEQYF. The chain employs TRBV11-2 and TRBJ2-7; the match to TRBD2 covers 9 bases. Germline trimming cut 3 bases from V and 5 bases from J; bases unmatched to any gene: 8. Germline V gives CDR1 SGHAT, CDR2 FQNNGV. This CDR3 is 15 amino acids long.

This chain joins TRBV28 and TRBJ2-7; D unresolved. From germline, CDR1 is MDHEN and CDR2 SYDVKM. The CDR3 spans 12 residues. Trimming stripped 5 bases from V and 3 bases from J, with 8 bases between. The CDR3 here is CASSNRIYEQYF. The CDR3, as DNA: TGTGCCAGCAGTAATAGAATCTACGAGCAGTACTTC. Complete variable domain (other parts from reference TRBV28 and TRBJ2-7): DVKVTQSSRYLVKRTGEKVFLECVQDMDHENMFWYRQDPGLGLRLIYFSYDVKMKEKGDIPEGYSVSREKKERFSLILESASTNQTSMYLCASSNRIYEQYFGPGTRLTVT.

The V call is TRBV7-9, the J call TRBJ2-5, with D unresolved. Trimming shortened V by 0 bases and J by 1 base, and 9 bases separated the two germline ends. The germline gives CDR1 SEHNR, CDR2 FQNEAQ (reference sequence). The CDR3 has 15 residues. The CDR3 DNA reads as TGTGCCAGCAGCTTAGCGTTGCGGAGCCAAGAGACCCAGTACTTC. Translating it yields CASSLALRSQETQYF.

This chain connects TRBV10-3 to TRBJ2-7, with a possible D match to TRBD2 (5 bases). CDR1 and CDR2 (germline): ENHRY, SYGVKD. This CDR3 has 14 amino acids. The V end was cut by 2 bases, the J end by 2 bases, with 10 bases between. CDR3 sequence (DNA): TGTGCCATCAGTGAGAGTCTAGCCCCCTACGAGCAGTACTTC. Protein sequence: CAISESLAPYEQYF.

This chain connects TRBV7-9 to TRBJ1-1; D possibly corresponds to TRBD1 (5 bases). V shed 5 bases and J shed 13 bases, with 20 bases lying between them. Germline CDR1 SEHNR, CDR2 FQNEAQ (reference sequence). The CDR3 sequence is 13 residues long. The CDR3 here is CASSPSAGISDFF. The CDR3 DNA follows: TGTGCCAGCAGCCCGTCGGCAGGGATTAGTGATTTCTTT.